This entry is about one T cell receptor (beta chain). Individuals aged roughly 18 to 95 years were recruited from 24 US areas. The protocol was immunoSEQ multiplex PCR, while the TCRdb copy is restricted to in-frame clones and leaves out a portion. The data hold around 170,000 clones, with 84% observed a single time. Germline CDR1 reads SGDLS; CDR2 reads YYNGEE. Trimming cost V 2 bases and J 3 bases, with 11 bases left between them. This CDR3 spans 14 amino acids. The data were taken from a study of blood T cell repertoires in COVID-19. Study at large: The analysed material was cDNA or gDNA that came from T cells, B-cell-depleted T cells, or PBMCs.

The specimen sequenced was PBMCs or T cells enriched from blood (not recorded which). The clonotype originates from a middle-aged man who had recovered from COVID-19. The chain has TRBV9 and TRBJ1-1, with D tentatively TRBD1 (5 bases). CDR3 region: CASSVAGLDTEAFF. CDR3 coding DNA: TGTGCCAGCAGCGTGGCAGGGTTGGACACTGAAGCTTTCTTT. The whole variable domain, filled in from reference TRBV9 and TRBJ1-1, reads DSGVTQTPKHLITATGQRVTLRCSPRSGDLSVYWYQQSLDQGLQFLIQYYNGEERAKGNILERFSAQQFPDLHSELNLSSLELGDSALYFCASSVAGLDTEAFFGQGTRLTVV.